The next 17 T cell receptor beta chains were all read from a single sample in a study of blood T cells in healthy people across ages. With a J-beta primer mix and a sample-barcoded 5' primer, a second PCR ran about 7 to 12 cycles. TCRdb analysed the 5' RACE reads with MiXCR anew, one entry per CDR3 protein. The top ten hold 13% of the sample, which has roughly 680,000 distinct CDR3 sequences, approximately 52% seen once. The sample taken for sequencing was blood. These receptors were obtained from a woman aged 80 or older in good health.

CDR3 region: CASSPRGRAPSPLHF. The CDR3 region has the DNA TGTGCCAGCAGCCCCCGTGGCAGGGCTCCTTCACCCCTCCACTTT. This chain joins TRBV5-8 and TRBJ1-6; a possible D gene is TRBD1 (5 bases). The CDR3 spans 15 residues. V was shortened by 4 bases and J by 9 bases, with 17 bases between the two germline ends. Germline V gene lookup returns CDR1 SGHTS and CDR2 YDEGEE.

This chain joins TRBV7-8 and TRBJ2-1, with 7 bases identical to TRBD2. Looked up from germline, CDR1 is SGHVS and CDR2 is FQNEAQ. With V trimmed by 4 bases and J by 9 bases, 9 bases remained unmatched. The CDR3 covers 14 residues. The DNA for the CDR3 is TGTGCCAGCAGCTCGCGACTAGCTCGGGCTGAGCAGTTCTTC. This translates into CASSSRLARAEQFF.

Details on this clonotype: This may be a read error, as it is one base from a much larger clone. This chain uses TRBV7-9 with TRBJ2-5; the D is unclear. Germline V gives CDR1 SEHNR, CDR2 FQNEAQ (reference sequence). V gave up 3 bases and J gave up 11 bases, with 16 bases separating them. CDR3 length equals 13 residues. The CDR3 DNA is TGTGCCAGCAGCTTTGGGGTAAACTACAAGCAGTACTTC. This gives the protein CASSFGVNYKQYF. Together with reference TRBV7-9 and TRBJ2-5, the CDR3 gives the full variable domain: DTGVSQNPRHKITKRGQNVTFRCDPISEHNRLYWYRQTLGQGPEFLTYFQNEAQLEKSRLLSDRFSAERPKGSFSTLEIQRTEQGDSAMYLCASSFGVNYKQYFGPGTRLLVL.

A few counts support this clonotype. The chain uses TRBV20-1 and TRBJ2-5; D is perhaps TRBD1 or TRBD2 (6 bases each). The DNA end lines up better with TRBJ2-7; the J call may be wrong. This CDR3 has 12 amino acids. Germline V CDR1 and CDR2: DFQATT, SNEGSKA (reference sequence). CDR3 in amino acids: CSASEGGYEQYF. DNA of the CDR3: TGCAGTGCTAGCGAGGGGGGCTACGAGCAGTACTTC.

Only a few counts were recorded for this clonotype. This chain uses TRBV4-3 with TRBJ2-1; D remains unclear. This CDR3 spans 14 amino acids. Trimming shortened V by 0 bases and J by 6 bases, and 9 bases separated the two germline ends. From germline, CDR1 is LGHNA and CDR2 YSLEER. The CDR3 protein is CASSQDSSPNEQFF. The DNA of the CDR3 is TGCGCCAGCAGCCAAGATTCCTCCCCCAATGAGCAGTTCTTC.

This clonotype has ten or more counts. The chain combines TRBV12-3 or TRBV12-4 with TRBJ2-4; D unclear. There are 11 residues in the CDR3. The germline V and J ends were trimmed by 8 bases and 10 bases, with 12 bases remaining between them. CDR3 sequence (DNA): TGTGCCAGCGGCAGTTTAGCAATTCAGTACTTC. Protein sequence: CASGSLAIQYF.

The sample holds many counts of this clonotype. This chain connects TRBV28 to TRBJ1-1; D not certain. This CDR3 is 12 amino acids long. V was cut by 6 bases and J by 0 bases, with 5 bases left in between. CDR1 and CDR2 from the germline V gene are MDHEN and SYDVKM. This chain's CDR3 is CASSLMNTEAFF. CDR3 DNA sequence: TGTGCCAGCAGCCTAATGAACACTGAAGCTTTCTTT.

This clonotype was seen more than once but under ten times. V gene TRBV27 combines with J gene TRBJ1-5, with D uncertain. The length of the CDR3 is 14 residues. V was trimmed by 6 bases and J by 2 bases, leaving 11 bases between them. Per the germline V gene, CDR1 is MNHEY and CDR2 is SMNVEV (reference sequence). CDR3: CASRPTRGNQPQHF. The CDR3 DNA is TGTGCCAGCAGGCCTACTAGGGGCAATCAGCCCCAGCATTTT.

A remark on this clonotype: This may be a read error, as it is one base from a much larger clone. The chain combines TRBV24-1 with TRBJ2-1; the D is unclear. Trimming cost V 3 bases and J 5 bases, with 10 bases left between them. The CDR3 contains 14 residues. Germline V gene lookup returns CDR1 KGHDR and CDR2 SFDVKD. The CDR3 sequence is CATSDPEPNNEQFF. DNA of the CDR3: TGTGCCACCAGTGATCCGGAACCTAACAATGAGCAGTTCTTC.

This clonotype was seen only once. At one end the junction does not follow the germline gene, possibly because of a read error. The chain joins TRBV12-3 or TRBV12-4 to TRBJ1-2; D remains ambiguous. This CDR3 has 14 amino acids. CDR3 coding DNA: TGTGCCAGCAGTGTAGCCGGGGAAGGTGGGGGCTACACCTTC. Residues: CASSVAGEGGGYTF.

To note about this clonotype: Since a much larger clone is just one base distant, this may be a read error. The chain links TRBV27 to TRBJ2-3; TRBD1 aligns across 7 bases. The CDR3 runs 15 residues. Per the germline V gene, CDR1 is MNHEY and CDR2 is SMNVEV (reference sequence). The DNA of the CDR3 is TGTGCCAGCAGTTCAACAGGGGTTAGCATAGATACGCAGTATTTT. Protein product: CASSSTGVSIDTQYF.

J is TRBJ2-1 and V is TRBV29-1; a possible D gene is TRBD2 (6 bases). CDR1 is SQVTM and CDR2 is ANQGSEA in the germline V gene. The length of the CDR3 is 12 residues. The germline V and J ends were trimmed by 1 base and 8 bases, with 9 bases remaining between them. The CDR3 region has the DNA TGCAGCGTTGAAGGTCCGGGGGATGAGCAGTTCTTC. It codes for CSVEGPGDEQFF.

This chain connects TRBV6-1 to TRBJ1-5; D call uncertain. CDR1 is MNHNS, CDR2 SASEGT, per germline. V lost 2 bases and J 4 bases, leaving 3 bases between the germline ends. The CDR3 consists of 12 residues. Here the CDR3 DNA reads TGTGCCAGCAGTGAATGGAATCAGCCCCAGCATTTT. Translated: CASSEWNQPQHF.

This clonotype was seen only once. This chain links TRBV15 with TRBJ2-1, with 8 positions matching TRBD2. This CDR3 comprises 17 residues. Germline CDR1 is LNHNV and CDR2 is YYDKDF (reference sequence). J gave up 0 bases and V 1 base, and 5 bases lay outside the gene matches. CDR3 sequence: CATSRATSGSSYNEQFF. CDR3 nucleotides: TGTGCCACCAGCAGAGCCACTAGCGGCAGCTCCTACAATGAGCAGTTCTTC.

In this sample, this clonotype turned up a few times. CDR3 coding DNA: TGTGCCAGCAGCCAAGGGACATCCGGGGAGCTGTTTTTT. Its translation is CASSQGTSGELFF. The chain carries TRBV4-2 and TRBJ2-2, with D perhaps matching TRBD1 (5 bases). Germline assignment: CDR1 LGHNA and CDR2 YNFKEQ. Trimming left V 1 base short and J 6 bases short, with 6 bases between. This CDR3 is built from 13 residues.

The chain employs TRBV9 and TRBJ1-5; tentatively, D is TRBD1 (5 bases). The V and J ends lost 5 bases and 7 bases respectively, with 10 bases between them. This CDR3 is 12 amino acids long. Germline CDR1 reads SGDLS; CDR2 reads YYNGEE. The CDR3 spells CASRARGQPQHF. The CDR3 nucleotides read TGTGCCAGCAGGGCGAGGGGACAGCCCCAGCATTTT. Supplemented by reference TRBV9 and TRBJ1-5, the full variable domain reads DSGVTQTPKHLITATGQRVTLRCSPRSGDLSVYWYQQSLDQGLQFLIQYYNGEERAKGNILERFSAQQFPDLHSELNLSSLELGDSALYFCASRARGQPQHFGDGTRLSIL.

This clonotype was counted many times. The V and J genes are TRBV27 and TRBJ2-7; 10 positions match TRBD2. The CDR3 spans 13 residues. The V segment lost 6 bases and the J segment 3 bases; nucleotides outside the gene matches: 2. Looked up from germline, CDR1 is MNHEY and CDR2 is SMNVEV (reference sequence). In DNA, the CDR3 is TGTGCCAGCAGACGACTAGCGGGCTACGAGCAGTACTTC. Translated, it gives CASRRLAGYEQYF.